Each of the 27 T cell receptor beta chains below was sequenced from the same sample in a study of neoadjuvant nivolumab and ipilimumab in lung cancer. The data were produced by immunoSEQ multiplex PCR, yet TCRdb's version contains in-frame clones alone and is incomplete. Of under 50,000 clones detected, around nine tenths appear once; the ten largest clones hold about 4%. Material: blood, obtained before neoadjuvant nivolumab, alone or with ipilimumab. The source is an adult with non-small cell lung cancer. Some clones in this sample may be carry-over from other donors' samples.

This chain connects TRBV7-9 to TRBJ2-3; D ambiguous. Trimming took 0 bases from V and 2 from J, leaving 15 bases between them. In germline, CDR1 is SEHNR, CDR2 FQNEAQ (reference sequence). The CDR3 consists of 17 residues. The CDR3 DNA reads TGTGCCAGCAGCTTAGCCCCGAGGATTGGCCCCACAGATACGCAGTATTTT. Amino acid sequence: CASSLAPRIGPTDTQYF.

The DNA for the CDR3 is TGTGCCAGCAGTTACTCCCAGTCATACGAGCAGTACTTC. Residues: CASSYSQSYEQYF. This chain connects TRBV6-5 to TRBJ2-7, with D hard to call. Germline CDR1 and CDR2: MNHEY and SVGAGI. V was clipped by 0 bases and J by 4 bases, with 7 bases between them. CDR3 length equals 13 residues.

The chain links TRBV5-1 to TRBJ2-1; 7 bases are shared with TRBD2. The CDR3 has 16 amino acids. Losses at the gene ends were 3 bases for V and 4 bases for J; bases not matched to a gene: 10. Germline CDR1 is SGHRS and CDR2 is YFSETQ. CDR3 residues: CASSSIEGGSYNEQFF. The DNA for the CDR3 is TGCGCCAGCAGCTCAATAGAGGGCGGGAGTTACAATGAGCAGTTCTTC.

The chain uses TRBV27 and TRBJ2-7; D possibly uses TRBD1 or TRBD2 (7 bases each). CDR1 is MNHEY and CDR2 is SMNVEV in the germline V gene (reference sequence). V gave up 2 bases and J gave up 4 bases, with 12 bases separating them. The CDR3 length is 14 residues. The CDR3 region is CASSLRQGGYEQYF. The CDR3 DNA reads TGTGCCAGCAGTTTACGACAGGGAGGGTACGAGCAGTACTTC.

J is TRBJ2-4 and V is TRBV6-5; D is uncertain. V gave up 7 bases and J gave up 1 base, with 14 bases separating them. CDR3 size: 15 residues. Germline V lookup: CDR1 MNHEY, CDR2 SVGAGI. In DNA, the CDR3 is TGTGCCAGCAAAAGCTGGTCGGGTGCCAAAAACATTCAGTACTTC. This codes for CASKSWSGAKNIQYF.

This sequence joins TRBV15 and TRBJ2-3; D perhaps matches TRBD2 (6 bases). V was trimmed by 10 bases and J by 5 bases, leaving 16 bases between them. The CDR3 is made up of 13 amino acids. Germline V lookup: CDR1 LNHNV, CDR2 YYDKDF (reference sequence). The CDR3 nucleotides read TGTGCCATGAGCTTGGGCGGGGAAGATACGCAGTATTTT. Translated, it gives CAMSLGGEDTQYF.

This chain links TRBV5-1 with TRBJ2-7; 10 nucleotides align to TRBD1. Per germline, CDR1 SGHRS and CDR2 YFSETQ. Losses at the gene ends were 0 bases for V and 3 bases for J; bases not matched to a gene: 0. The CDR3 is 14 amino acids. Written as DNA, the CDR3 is TGCGCCAGCAGCTTGGGGACAGGGGGCTACGAGCAGTACTTC. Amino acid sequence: CASSLGTGGYEQYF.

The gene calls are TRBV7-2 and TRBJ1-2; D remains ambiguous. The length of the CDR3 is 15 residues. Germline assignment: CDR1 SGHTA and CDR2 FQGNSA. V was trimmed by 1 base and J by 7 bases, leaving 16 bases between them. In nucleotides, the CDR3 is TGTGCCAGCAGCTTAGATGTCCAACTAGATGGTGGCTACACCTTC. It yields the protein CASSLDVQLDGGYTF.

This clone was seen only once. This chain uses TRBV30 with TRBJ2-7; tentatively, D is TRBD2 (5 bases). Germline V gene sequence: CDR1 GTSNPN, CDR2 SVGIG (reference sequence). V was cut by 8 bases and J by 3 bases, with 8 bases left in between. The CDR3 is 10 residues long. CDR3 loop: CAVGVYEQYF. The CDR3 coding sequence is TGTGCCGTGGGAGTCTACGAGCAGTACTTC.

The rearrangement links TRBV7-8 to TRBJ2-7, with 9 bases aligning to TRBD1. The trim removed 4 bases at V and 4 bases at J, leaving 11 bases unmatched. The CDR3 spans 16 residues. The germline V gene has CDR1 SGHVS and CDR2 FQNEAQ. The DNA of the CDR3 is TGTGCCAGCAGCTCCCCCTCCGGGACAGGGTCTTACGAGCAGTACTTC. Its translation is CASSSPSGTGSYEQYF.

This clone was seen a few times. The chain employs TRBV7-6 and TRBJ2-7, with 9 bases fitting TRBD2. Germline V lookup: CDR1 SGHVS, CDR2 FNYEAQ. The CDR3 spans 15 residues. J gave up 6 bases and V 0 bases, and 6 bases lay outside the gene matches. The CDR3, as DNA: TGTGCCAGCAGCTTAGCCGCGGGAGGGCCGTTCGAGCAGTACTTC. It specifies CASSLAAGGPFEQYF.

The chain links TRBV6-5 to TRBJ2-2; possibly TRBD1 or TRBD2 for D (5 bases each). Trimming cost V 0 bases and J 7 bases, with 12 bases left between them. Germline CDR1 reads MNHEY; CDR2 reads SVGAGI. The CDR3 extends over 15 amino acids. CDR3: CASSYSGVLGGELFF. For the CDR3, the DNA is TGTGCCAGCAGTTACTCGGGGGTTCTCGGCGGGGAGCTGTTTTTT.

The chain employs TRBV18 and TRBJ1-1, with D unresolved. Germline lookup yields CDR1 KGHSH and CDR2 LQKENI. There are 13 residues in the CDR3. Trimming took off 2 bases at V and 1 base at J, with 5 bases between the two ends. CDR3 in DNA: TGTGCCAGCTCACCAACCGAGAACACTGAAGCTTTCTTT. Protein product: CASSPTENTEAFF. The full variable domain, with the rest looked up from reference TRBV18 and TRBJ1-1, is NAGVMQNPRHLVRRRGQEARLRCSPMKGHSHVYWYRQLPEEGLKFMVYLQKENIIDESGMPKERFSAEFPKEGPSILRIQQVVRGDSAAYFCASSPTENTEAFFGQGTRLTVV.

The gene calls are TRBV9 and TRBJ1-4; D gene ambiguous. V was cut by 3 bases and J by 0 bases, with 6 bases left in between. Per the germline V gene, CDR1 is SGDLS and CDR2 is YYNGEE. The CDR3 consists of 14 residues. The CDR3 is CASSALSTNEKLFF. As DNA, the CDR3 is TGTGCCAGCAGCGCGTTGTCAACTAATGAAAAACTGTTTTTT.

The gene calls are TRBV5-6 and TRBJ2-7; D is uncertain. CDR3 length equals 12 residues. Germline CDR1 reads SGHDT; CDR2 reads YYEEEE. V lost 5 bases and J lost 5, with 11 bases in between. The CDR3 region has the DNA TGTGCCAGCAGTCTTAGTGGTAACGAGCAGTACTTC. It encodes CASSLSGNEQYF.

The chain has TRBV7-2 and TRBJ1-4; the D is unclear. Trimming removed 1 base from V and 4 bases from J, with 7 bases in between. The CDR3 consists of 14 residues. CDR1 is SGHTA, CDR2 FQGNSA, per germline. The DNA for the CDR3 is TGTGCCAGCAGCTTAGGATACCTTAATGAAAAACTGTTTTTT. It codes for CASSLGYLNEKLFF.

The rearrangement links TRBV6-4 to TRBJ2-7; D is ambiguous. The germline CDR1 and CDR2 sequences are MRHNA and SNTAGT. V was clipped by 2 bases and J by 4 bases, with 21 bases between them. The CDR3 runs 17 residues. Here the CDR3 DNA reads TGTGCCAGCAGTGACCCTCTCCGACCGGCCCCCCATTACGAGCAGTACTTC. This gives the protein CASSDPLRPAPHYEQYF.

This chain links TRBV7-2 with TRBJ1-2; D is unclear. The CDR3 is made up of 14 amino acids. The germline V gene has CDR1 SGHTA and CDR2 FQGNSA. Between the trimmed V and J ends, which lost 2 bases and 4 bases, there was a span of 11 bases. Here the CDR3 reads CASSLIGRSYGYTF. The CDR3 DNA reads TGTGCCAGCAGCTTAATTGGCCGAAGCTATGGCTACACCTTC.

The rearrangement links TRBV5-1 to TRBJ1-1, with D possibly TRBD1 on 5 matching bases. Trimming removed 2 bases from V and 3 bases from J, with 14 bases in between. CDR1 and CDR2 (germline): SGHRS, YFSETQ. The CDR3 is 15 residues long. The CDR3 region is CASSLAAGGDTEAFF. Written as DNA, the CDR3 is TGCGCCAGCAGCTTAGCCGCCGGGGGGGACACTGAAGCTTTCTTT.

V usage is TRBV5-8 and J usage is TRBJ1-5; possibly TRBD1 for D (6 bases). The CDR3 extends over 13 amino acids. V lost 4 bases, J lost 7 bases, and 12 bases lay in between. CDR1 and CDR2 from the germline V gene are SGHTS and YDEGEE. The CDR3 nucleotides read TGTGCCAGCAGCCCGGGGGGGCGGCAGCCCCAGCATTTT. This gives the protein CASSPGGRQPQHF.

The CDR3 DNA follows: TGTGCCAGCAGCCGCGGATTTGGGGGTAACTACGAGCAGTACTTC. Protein product: CASSRGFGGNYEQYF. The chain is built from TRBV9 and TRBJ2-7; D may match TRBD1 or TRBD2 (5 bases each). CDR3 size: 15 residues. The germline V and J ends were trimmed by 4 bases and 3 bases, with 17 bases remaining between them. CDR1 SGDLS and CDR2 YYNGEE come from the germline V gene.

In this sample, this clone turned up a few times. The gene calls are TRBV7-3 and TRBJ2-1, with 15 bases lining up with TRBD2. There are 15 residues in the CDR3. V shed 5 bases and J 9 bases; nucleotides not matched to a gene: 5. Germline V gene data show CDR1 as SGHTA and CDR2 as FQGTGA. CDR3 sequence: CASSPGTSGRSEQFF. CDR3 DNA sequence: TGTGCCAGCAGCCCAGGGACTAGCGGGAGGAGTGAGCAGTTCTTC.

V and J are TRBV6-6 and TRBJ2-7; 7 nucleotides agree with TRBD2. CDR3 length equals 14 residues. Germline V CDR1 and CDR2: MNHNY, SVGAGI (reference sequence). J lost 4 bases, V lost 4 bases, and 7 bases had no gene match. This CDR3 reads CASSSLGEGYEQYF. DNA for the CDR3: TGTGCCAGCAGTTCCTTAGGGGAGGGTTACGAGCAGTACTTC.

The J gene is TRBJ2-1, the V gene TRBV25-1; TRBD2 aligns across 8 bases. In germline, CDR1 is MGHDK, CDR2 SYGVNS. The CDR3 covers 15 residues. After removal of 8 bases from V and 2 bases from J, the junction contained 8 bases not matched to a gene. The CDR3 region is CASVEGSGAYNEQFF. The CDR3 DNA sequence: TGTGCCAGCGTAGAGGGTAGCGGGGCCTACAATGAGCAGTTCTTC.

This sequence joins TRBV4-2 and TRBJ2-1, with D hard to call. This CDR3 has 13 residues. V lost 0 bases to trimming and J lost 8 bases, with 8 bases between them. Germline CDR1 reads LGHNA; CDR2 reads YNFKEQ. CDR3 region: CASSQEFVYEQFF. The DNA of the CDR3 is TGTGCCAGCAGCCAAGAATTTGTGTATGAGCAGTTCTTC.

The CDR3 is CASSLDSSNYGYTF. For the CDR3, the DNA is TGTGCCAGCTCCCTAGACAGTTCTAACTATGGCTACACCTTC. The chain employs TRBV6-5 and TRBJ1-2, with a tentative D call TRBD1 (5 bases). CDR1 is MNHEY and CDR2 is SVGAGI in the germline V gene. The length of the CDR3 is 14 residues. V was pared by 8 bases and J by 0 bases, with 13 bases between.

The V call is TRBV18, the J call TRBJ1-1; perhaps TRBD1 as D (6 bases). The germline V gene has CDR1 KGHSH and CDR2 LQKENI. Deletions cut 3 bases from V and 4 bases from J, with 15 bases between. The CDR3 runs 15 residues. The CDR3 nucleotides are TGTGCCAGCTCACCTCCTATGGGGGCAGGCACTGAAGCTTTCTTT. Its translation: CASSPPMGAGTEAFF. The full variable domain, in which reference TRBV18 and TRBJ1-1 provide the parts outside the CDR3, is NAGVMQNPRHLVRRRGQEARLRCSPMKGHSHVYWYRQLPEEGLKFMVYLQKENIIDESGMPKERFSAEFPKEGPSILRIQQVVRGDSAAYFCASSPPMGAGTEAFFGQGTRLTVV.